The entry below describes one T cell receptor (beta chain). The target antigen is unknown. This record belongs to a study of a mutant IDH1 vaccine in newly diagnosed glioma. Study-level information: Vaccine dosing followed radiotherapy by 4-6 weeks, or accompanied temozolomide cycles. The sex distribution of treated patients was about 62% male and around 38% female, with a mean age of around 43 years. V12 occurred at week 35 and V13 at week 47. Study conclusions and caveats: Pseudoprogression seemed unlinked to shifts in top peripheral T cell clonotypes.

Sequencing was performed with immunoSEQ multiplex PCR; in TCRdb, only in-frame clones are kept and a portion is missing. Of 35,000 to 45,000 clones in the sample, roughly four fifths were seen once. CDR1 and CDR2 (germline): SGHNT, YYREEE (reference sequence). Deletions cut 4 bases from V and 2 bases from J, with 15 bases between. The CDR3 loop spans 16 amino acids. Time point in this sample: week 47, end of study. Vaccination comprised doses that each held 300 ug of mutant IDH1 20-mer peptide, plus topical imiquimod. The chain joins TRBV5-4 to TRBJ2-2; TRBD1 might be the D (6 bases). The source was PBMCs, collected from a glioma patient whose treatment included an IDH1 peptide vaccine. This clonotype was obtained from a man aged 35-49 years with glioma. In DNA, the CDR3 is TGTGCCAGCAGCCCGGACAGAGTCGACAACACCGGGGAGCTGTTTTTT. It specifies CASSPDRVDNTGELFF.